Below, 30 T cell receptor beta chains from the same sample are listed, as sequenced in a study of blood T cell repertoires in COVID-19. The table came from immunoSEQ multiplex PCR; TCRdb's copy has only in-frame clones and leaves some out. The sample has some 150,000 clones, approximately 86% seen once; the top ten hold more than 5%. What was sequenced was PBMCs or T cells enriched from blood (not recorded which). These receptors came from a woman between 40 and 55 years old who had recovered from COVID-19.

This clone has more than one count but fewer than ten. The V gene is TRBV27, the J gene TRBJ2-3; TRBD2 might be the D (5 bases). Trimming removed 5 bases from V and 2 bases from J, with 8 bases in between. The CDR3 extends over 13 amino acids. Germline V gives CDR1 MNHEY, CDR2 SMNVEV (reference sequence). CDR3 in amino acids: CASSMRVTDTQYF. CDR3 sequence (DNA): TGTGCCAGCAGTATGAGGGTCACAGATACGCAGTATTTT.

The chain links TRBV7-6 to TRBJ1-5; D ambiguous. Trimming shortened V by 1 base and J by 8 bases, and 9 bases separated the two germline ends. The CDR3 totals 13 residues. Germline V gene lookup returns CDR1 SGHVS and CDR2 FNYEAQ. In DNA, the CDR3 is TGTGCCAGCAGCTTAGGTCCGGGAGAGCCCCAGCATTTT. The encoded protein is CASSLGPGEPQHF.

The chain combines TRBV9 with TRBJ2-5, with 7 bases aligning to TRBD2. This CDR3 spans 17 amino acids. In germline, CDR1 is SGDLS, CDR2 YYNGEE. V shed 4 bases, J shed 5 bases, and the junction held 17 bases outside the gene matches. CDR3 sequence: CASSPFQVRGSGETQYF. The CDR3 region has the DNA TGTGCCAGCAGCCCATTTCAGGTGCGCGGGAGCGGGGAGACCCAGTACTTC.

The genes are TRBV6-5 and TRBJ2-6; TRBD1 is a possible D gene (6 bases). The CDR3 spans 15 residues. Between the trimmed V and J ends, which lost 6 bases and 4 bases, there was a span of 13 bases. The germline gives CDR1 MNHEY, CDR2 SVGAGI. CDR3 nucleotide sequence: TGTGCCAGCAGGACACAGGGTGGCGGGGCCAACGTCCTGACTTTC. It codes for CASRTQGGGANVLTF.

The chain joins TRBV2 to TRBJ2-3; no clear D gene. Trimming cost V 5 bases and J 1 base, with 13 bases left between them. Germline V gives CDR1 SNHLY, CDR2 FYNNEI. The CDR3 length is 15 residues. The CDR3: CASSQNSIGTDTQYF. The CDR3 DNA is TGTGCCAGCAGTCAAAATAGCATAGGCACAGATACGCAGTATTTT.

V and J are TRBV30 and TRBJ1-2; D not resolved. Germline-derived CDR1 and CDR2 are GTSNPN and SVGIG (reference sequence). The CDR3 is made up of 15 amino acids. V was cut by 5 bases and J by 1 base, with 17 bases left in between. The CDR3 DNA reads TGTGCCTGGCACGGGATTCGGGGAATTAACTATGGCTACACCTTC. It translates to CAWHGIRGINYGYTF.

This chain joins TRBV5-5 and TRBJ2-2; D gene ambiguous. Deletions cut 0 bases from V and 8 bases from J, with 11 bases between. The CDR3 length is 14 residues. Germline V gene sequence: CDR1 SGHKS, CDR2 YYEKEE (reference sequence). In nucleotides, the CDR3 is TGTGCCAGCAGCTTGGATTTGCGGTCGGGGGAGCTGTTTTTT. This sequence encodes CASSLDLRSGELFF.

The chain carries TRBV30 and TRBJ1-5, with D perhaps matching TRBD1 (5 bases). Germline assignment: CDR1 GTSNPN and CDR2 SVGIG (reference sequence). CDR3 length: 13 amino acids. The V end was cut by 5 bases, the J end by 3 bases, with 11 bases between. CDR3 residues: CAWETGDNQPQHF. CDR3 sequence (DNA): TGTGCCTGGGAAACAGGTGACAATCAGCCCCAGCATTTT.

The rearrangement uses TRBV30 and TRBJ2-1; the match to TRBD2 covers 9 bases. This CDR3 has 13 residues. V gave up 3 bases and J gave up 6 bases; unmatched junction bases: 3. Germline CDR1 reads GTSNPN; CDR2 reads SVGIG (reference sequence). The CDR3 sequence is CAWSLAGANEQFF. In DNA form, the CDR3 reads TGTGCCTGGAGCTTAGCGGGAGCCAATGAGCAGTTCTTC.

Here the CDR3 DNA reads TGTGCATCGGACAGTACAGGACTAGCGGGAGTAAACGAGCAGTACTTC. It translates to CASDSTGLAGVNEQYF. The rearrangement uses TRBV9 and TRBJ2-7; 13 bases align to TRBD2. The CDR3 has 16 residues. Germline V gene data show CDR1 as SGDLS and CDR2 as YYNGEE. The complete variable domain, with remaining parts taken from reference TRBV9 and TRBJ2-7, reads DSGVTQTPKHLITATGQRVTLRCSPRSGDLSVYWYQQSLDQGLQFLIQYYNGEERAKGNILERFSAQQFPDLHSELNLSSLELGDSALYFCASDSTGLAGVNEQYFGPGTRLTVT.

The rearrangement links TRBV10-2 to TRBJ2-5; 7 bases line up with TRBD2. V dropped 8 bases and J dropped 0; count of bases not matched to a gene: 3. Looked up from germline, CDR1 is WSHSY and CDR2 is SAAADI. This CDR3 has 13 residues. CDR3 in DNA: TGCGCCAGCTGCGGGGGTAACCAAGAGACCCAGTACTTC. Encoded protein: CASCGGNQETQYF.

The chain couples TRBV10-2 to TRBJ2-7; 9 nucleotides match TRBD2. This CDR3 is 13 amino acids long. Germline V gene data show CDR1 as WSHSY and CDR2 as SAAADI. Trimming took 4 bases from V and 7 from J; bases not matched to a gene: 5. For the CDR3, the DNA is TGCGCCAGCAGTGTTGCGGGGGGGCGGGAGCAGTACTTC. Translating it yields CASSVAGGREQYF.

This chain links TRBV9 with TRBJ2-2, with unresolved D. CDR1 is SGDLS, CDR2 YYNGEE, per germline. V shed 0 bases and J shed 0 bases, with 9 bases lying between them. The CDR3 contains 16 residues. CDR3 coding DNA: TGTGCCAGCAGCGTAGTCTCTAGGTCGAACACCGGGGAGCTGTTTTTT. Protein product: CASSVVSRSNTGELFF.

The chain has TRBV6-1 and TRBJ2-1; a possible D gene is TRBD2 (6 bases). CDR3 length equals 16 residues. Germline V gene data show CDR1 as MNHNS and CDR2 as SASEGT. Between the trimmed V and J ends, which lost 2 bases and 4 bases, there was a span of 15 bases. This chain's CDR3 is CASSEPVAVFYNEQFF. Written as DNA, the CDR3 is TGTGCCAGCAGTGAACCGGTAGCGGTCTTTTACAATGAGCAGTTCTTC.

V gene TRBV6-4 combines with J gene TRBJ2-1; D perhaps matches TRBD2 (6 bases). Trimming left V 8 bases short and J 7 bases short, with 18 bases between. This CDR3 is 14 amino acids long. Germline CDR1 reads MRHNA; CDR2 reads SNTAGT. CDR3: CASSRSGRVNEQFF. The CDR3 coding sequence is TGTGCCAGCTCTCGTAGCGGCCGAGTGAATGAGCAGTTCTTC.

The CDR3 nucleotides are TGCGCCAGCAGCCAAGACCTCGGGACAGGTTCGGGCTACACCTTC. Protein product: CASSQDLGTGSGYTF. The chain uses TRBV4-1 and TRBJ1-2; 8 bases align to TRBD1. This CDR3 contains 15 residues. With V trimmed by 0 bases and J by 8 bases, 8 bases remained unmatched. CDR1 is MGHRA and CDR2 is YSYEKL in the germline V gene.

The chain combines TRBV10-3 with TRBJ2-1; 7 bases agree with TRBD1. The J segment lost 7 bases and the V segment lost 9 bases, leaving 9 bases of the junction unmatched. The length of the CDR3 is 13 residues. Germline-derived CDR1 and CDR2 are ENHRY and SYGVKD. Here the CDR3 DNA reads TGTGCCATTAGTACAGGGGATATAAATGAGCAGTTCTTC. Protein product: CAISTGDINEQFF.

This clone occurred a few times. This chain connects TRBV18 to TRBJ2-3; a weak D match, TRBD2 (6 bases). The germline CDR1 and CDR2 sequences are KGHSH and LQKENI. The CDR3 length is 15 residues. V dropped 2 bases and J dropped 0 bases, with 9 bases sitting between them. The CDR3 coding sequence is TGTGCCAGCTCACCAAGCGGGCTAAGCACAGATACGCAGTATTTT. It encodes CASSPSGLSTDTQYF.

The V call is TRBV27, the J call TRBJ1-1; D remains ambiguous. The V gene lost 3 bases and the J gene lost 2 bases, with 7 bases spanning the gap. The CDR3 is made up of 13 amino acids. The germline V gene has CDR1 MNHEY and CDR2 SMNVEV (reference sequence). CDR3 in DNA: TGTGCCAGCAGTTTTCGCTATAACACTGAAGCTTTCTTT. It specifies CASSFRYNTEAFF.

The gene calls are TRBV7-9 and TRBJ1-1; D gene uncertain. This CDR3 is 11 amino acids long. The germline gives CDR1 SEHNR, CDR2 FQNEAQ (reference sequence). V was cut by 2 bases and J by 4 bases, with 2 bases left in between. CDR3 DNA sequence: TGTGCCAGCAGCTTACTCACTGAAGCTTTCTTT. Its translation: CASSLLTEAFF.

The rearrangement joins TRBV9 to TRBJ1-4; D not certain. V lost 0 bases, J lost 0 bases, and 12 bases lay in between. The V gene's germline CDR1 is SGDLS and CDR2 YYNGEE. The CDR3 consists of 17 residues. The CDR3 loop reads CASSVGFQAATNEKLFF. CDR3 bases: TGTGCCAGCAGCGTAGGGTTCCAGGCTGCAACTAATGAAAAACTGTTTTTT.

This clone is a singleton in its sample. The CDR3 here is CASSQDPPRDVSGANVLTF. CDR3 nucleotide sequence: TGCGCCAGCAGCCAAGACCCACCGAGGGATGTCTCTGGGGCCAACGTCCTGACTTTC. The chain joins TRBV4-1 to TRBJ2-6; TRBD2 might be the D (5 bases). CDR1 and CDR2 (germline): MGHRA, YSYEKL. This CDR3 has 19 residues. Trimming took 0 bases from V and 0 from J, leaving 15 bases between them.

The gene calls are TRBV11-2 and TRBJ2-7; D gene ambiguous. The V and J ends lost 2 bases and 3 bases respectively, with 8 bases between them. The CDR3 totals 13 residues. Germline V gene sequence: CDR1 SGHAT, CDR2 FQNNGV. The CDR3 region has the DNA TGTGCCAGCAGCTTAATCAGAATCTACGAGCAGTACTTC. Its protein is CASSLIRIYEQYF.

This clone showed up just a few times. The chain joins TRBV3-1 (or the pseudogene TRBV3-2) to TRBJ1-1; D is unclear. Trimming shortened V by 3 bases and J by 2 bases, and 4 bases separated the two germline ends. The CDR3 runs 12 residues. Germline V lookup: CDR1 LGHDT, CDR2 YNNKEL (reference sequence). The CDR3 spells CASSQANTEAFF. In DNA form, the CDR3 reads TGTGCCAGCAGCCAGGCCAACACTGAAGCTTTCTTT.

The gene calls are TRBV9 and TRBJ1-1, with D unclear. Trimming pared 0 bases from V and 10 bases from J, leaving 16 bases between. The CDR3 covers 14 residues. Germline-derived CDR1 and CDR2 are SGDLS and YYNGEE. The CDR3 spells CASSVDGGRTVAFF. Written as DNA, the CDR3 is TGTGCCAGCAGCGTAGATGGAGGGCGCACAGTAGCTTTCTTT.

The chain is built from TRBV7-3 and TRBJ2-1; TRBD2 matches at 13 bases. This CDR3 contains 19 residues. V lost 3 bases, J lost 4 bases, and 12 bases stayed unmatched. Germline V lookup: CDR1 SGHTA, CDR2 FQGTGA. In DNA form, the CDR3 reads TGTGCCAGCAGCTTCCAACTAGCGGGAGGGCCTTTTAGTTACAATGAGCAGTTCTTC. The encoded protein is CASSFQLAGGPFSYNEQFF.

The J gene is TRBJ1-5, the V gene TRBV6-5; 10 nucleotides align to TRBD1. The germline V gene encodes CDR1 MNHEY and CDR2 SVGAGI. The CDR3 runs to 15 residues. Trimming took 5 bases from V and 11 from J; bases not matched to a gene: 12. The CDR3 is CASSSLRDRGIAQHF. The CDR3 DNA follows: TGTGCCAGCAGTAGCCTCCGGGACAGGGGTATTGCCCAGCATTTT.

CDR3 residues: CASRNSGRAGETQYF. The CDR3 coding sequence is TGTGCCAGCAGAAATAGCGGGAGGGCCGGGGAGACCCAGTACTTC. This chain joins TRBV28 and TRBJ2-5, with 11 bases aligning to TRBD2. V lost 6 bases, J lost 5 bases, and 8 bases stayed unmatched. Germline V gene sequence: CDR1 MDHEN, CDR2 SYDVKM. The CDR3 runs 15 residues.

V is TRBV7-8 and J is TRBJ2-7; D remains unclear. Trimming removed 5 bases from V and 2 bases from J, with 13 bases in between. The CDR3 runs 14 residues. Germline V gene data show CDR1 as SGHVS and CDR2 as FQNEAQ. In DNA, the CDR3 is TGTGCCAGCAGCATTAGAGTCCTCCCCTACGAGCAGTACTTC. This codes for CASSIRVLPYEQYF.

The genes are TRBV5-1 and TRBJ2-2; no clear D gene. CDR3 length equals 15 residues. Between the trimmed V and J ends, which lost 0 bases and 3 bases, there was a span of 9 bases. CDR1 SGHRS and CDR2 YFSETQ come from the germline V gene. The CDR3 loop is CASSLGVFDTGELFF. The CDR3 nucleotides are TGCGCCAGCAGCTTGGGCGTTTTCGACACCGGGGAGCTGTTTTTT.